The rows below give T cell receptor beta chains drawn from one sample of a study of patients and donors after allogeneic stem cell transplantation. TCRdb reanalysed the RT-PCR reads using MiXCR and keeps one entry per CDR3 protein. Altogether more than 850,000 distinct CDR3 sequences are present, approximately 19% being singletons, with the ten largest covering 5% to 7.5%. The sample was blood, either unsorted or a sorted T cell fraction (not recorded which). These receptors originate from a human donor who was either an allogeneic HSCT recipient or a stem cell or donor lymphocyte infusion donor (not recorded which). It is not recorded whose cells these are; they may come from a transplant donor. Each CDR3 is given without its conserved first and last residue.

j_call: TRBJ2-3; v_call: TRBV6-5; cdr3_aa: ASSYSWWGTSTDTQY
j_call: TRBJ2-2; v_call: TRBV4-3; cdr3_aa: ASSQAYRGSGTGELF
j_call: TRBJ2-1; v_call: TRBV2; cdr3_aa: ASHVKTSNNEQF
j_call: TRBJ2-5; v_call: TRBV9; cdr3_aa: ASSVGGRRGETQY
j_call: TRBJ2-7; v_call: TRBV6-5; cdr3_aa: ASSYYAGGKNYEQY
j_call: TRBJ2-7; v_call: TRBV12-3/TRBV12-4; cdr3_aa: ASSYQFGSGEQY
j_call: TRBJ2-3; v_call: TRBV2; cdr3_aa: ASSEEVGATDTQY
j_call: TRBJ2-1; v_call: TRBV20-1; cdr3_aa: SQRANYNEQF
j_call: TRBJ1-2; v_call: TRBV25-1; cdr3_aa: ASSEAPGTGGKLMYGYT
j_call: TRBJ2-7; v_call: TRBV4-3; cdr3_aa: ASSQIPTQAEQY
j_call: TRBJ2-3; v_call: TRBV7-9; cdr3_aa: ASRPDTQY
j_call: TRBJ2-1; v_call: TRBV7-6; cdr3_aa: ASSLASVSGTPYNEQF
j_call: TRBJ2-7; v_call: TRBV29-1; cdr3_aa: SVEGQGVYEQY
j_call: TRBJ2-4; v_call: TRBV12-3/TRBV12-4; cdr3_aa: ASSLGQGKNIQY
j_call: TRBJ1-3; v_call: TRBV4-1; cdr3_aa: ASNPQGSSGNTIY
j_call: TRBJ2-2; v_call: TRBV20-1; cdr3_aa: SARERTVNTGELF
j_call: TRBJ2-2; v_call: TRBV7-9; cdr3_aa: ASSRPGGAPTGELF
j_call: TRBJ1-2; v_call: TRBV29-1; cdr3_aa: SVATGGAGGYT
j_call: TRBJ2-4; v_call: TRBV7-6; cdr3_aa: ASSTAALGIQY
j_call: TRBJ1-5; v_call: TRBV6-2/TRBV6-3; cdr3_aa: ASSSTPYQPQH
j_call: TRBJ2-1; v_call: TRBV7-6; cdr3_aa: ASSPPLAGGVREQF
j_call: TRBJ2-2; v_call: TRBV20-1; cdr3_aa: SAREGSSGGGKLF
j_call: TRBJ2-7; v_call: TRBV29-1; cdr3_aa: SVAIGTSGNNEQY
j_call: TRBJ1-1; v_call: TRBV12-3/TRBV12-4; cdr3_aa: ASSPTGGGTEAF
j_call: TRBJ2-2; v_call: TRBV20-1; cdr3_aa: SARGLAGGPVTGELF
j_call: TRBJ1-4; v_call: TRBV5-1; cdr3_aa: ASKDRVGEKLF
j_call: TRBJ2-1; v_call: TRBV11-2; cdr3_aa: ASSLDSAGVYNEQF
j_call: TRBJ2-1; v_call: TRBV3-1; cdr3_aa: ASSQDKEREEQL
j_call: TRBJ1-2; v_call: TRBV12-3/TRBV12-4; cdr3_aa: ASSELKGLGGYT
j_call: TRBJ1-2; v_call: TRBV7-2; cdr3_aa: ASSLGQGLEGYT
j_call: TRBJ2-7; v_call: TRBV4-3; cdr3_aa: ASSPGGQNEQY
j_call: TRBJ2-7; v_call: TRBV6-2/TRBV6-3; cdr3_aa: ASSAPGQGHEQY
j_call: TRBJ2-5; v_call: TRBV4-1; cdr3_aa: ASSPRGGRETQY
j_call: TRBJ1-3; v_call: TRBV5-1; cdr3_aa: ASSLAGTGTVSSGNTIY
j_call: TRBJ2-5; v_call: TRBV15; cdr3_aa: ATSSRSRLVEEETQY
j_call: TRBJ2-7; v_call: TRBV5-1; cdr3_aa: ASSLEGSGRSGEQY
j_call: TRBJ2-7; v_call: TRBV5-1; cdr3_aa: ASSLVSGKLYEQY
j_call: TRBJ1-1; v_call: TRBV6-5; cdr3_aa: ASSSLDRGTEAF
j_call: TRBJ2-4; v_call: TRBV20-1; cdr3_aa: SARGAGGRNIQY
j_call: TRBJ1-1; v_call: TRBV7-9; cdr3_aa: ASSLARVGNTEAF
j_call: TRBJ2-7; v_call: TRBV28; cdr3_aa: ASSPSGRAYEQY
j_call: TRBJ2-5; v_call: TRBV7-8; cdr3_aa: ASSLGSRQRFGETQY
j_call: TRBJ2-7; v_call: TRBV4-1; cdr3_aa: ASSQSRGDDSYEQY
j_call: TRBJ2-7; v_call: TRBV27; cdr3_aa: ASSFTTGHSYEQY
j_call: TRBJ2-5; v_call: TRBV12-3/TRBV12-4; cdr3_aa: ASSGTIDSGRRGETQY
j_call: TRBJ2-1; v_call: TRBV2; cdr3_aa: ASSSGLAGREF
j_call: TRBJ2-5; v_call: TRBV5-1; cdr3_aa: ASSNLGQGQETQY
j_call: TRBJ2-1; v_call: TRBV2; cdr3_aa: ASMNRVEQF
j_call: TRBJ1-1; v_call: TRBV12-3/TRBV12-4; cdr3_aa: ATKLSQGGPNTEAF
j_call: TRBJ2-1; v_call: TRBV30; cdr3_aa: AWSVGWANEQF